Listed below are T cell receptor beta chains from one sample, sequenced in a study of post-analysis software for immune sequencing data. MiXCR, applied by TCRdb to the PCR reads, yields one record per CDR3 protein. The sample shows hundreds of thousands of distinct CDR3 sequences, approximately 53% of them seen only once. Sequenced: blood. The receptor set was obtained from a girl aged 5 to 17 with multiple sclerosis. Each CDR3 is given with its conserved first and last residue. A D gene is named only where the DNA matches it firmly. A row's size may be missing; if present it is once, few, many or a size class.

j_call clone_size v_call d_call cdr3_aa cdr3_nt
TRBJ1-5 - TRBV6-1 - CASSEKKKGHQPQHF TGTGCCAGCAGTGAAAAAAAGAAGGGGCATCAGCCCCAGCATTTT
TRBJ1-5 - TRBV7-8 - CASSIRDPRHDQPQHF TGTGCCAGCAGCATTCGGGACCCACGGCATGATCAGCCCCAGCATTTT
TRBJ2-7 - TRBV7-6 TRBD1 CASSLADRRVHHEQYF TGTGCCAGCAGCTTAGCGGACAGGCGGGTTCATCACGAGCAGTACTTC
TRBJ2-5 once TRBV10-3 TRBD1 CAISEWAGQGYVKTQYF TGTGCCATCAGTGAGTGGGCGGGACAGGGGTACGTGAAGACCCAGTACTTC
TRBJ1-2 - TRBV20-1 - CSARKRQGGDGYTF TGCAGTGCTAGGAAGAGGCAGGGAGGAGATGGCTACACCTTC
TRBJ2-1 once TRBV20-1 TRBD2 CSADGLAGGPRANNEQFF TGCAGTGCAGACGGACTAGCGGGGGGGCCAAGGGCCAACAATGAGCAGTTCTTC
TRBJ2-1 once TRBV20-1 TRBD2 CSARAEREVYVQFF TGCAGTGCTAGAGCTGAGCGGGAGGTTTATGTGCAGTTCTTC
TRBJ2-5 - TRBV7-8 TRBD2 CASSLRELQETQYF TGTGCCAGCAGCTTGCGGGAGCTGCAAGAGACCCAGTACTTC
TRBJ1-2 few TRBV29-1 - CSVTRQDGYTF TGCAGCGTTACGAGACAAGATGGCTACACCTTC
TRBJ2-5 - TRBV5-1 - CASSDPAAMQYF TGCGCCAGCAGCGACCCGGCTGCGATGCAGTACTTC
TRBJ2-5 - TRBV10-3 TRBD2 CAISGREEETQYF TGTGCCATCAGTGGACGGGAGGAAGAGACCCAGTACTTC
TRBJ2-3 few TRBV5-5 - CASSLAGPRNTDTQYF TGTGCCAGCAGCTTGGCGGGCCCCAGGAACACAGATACGCAGTATTTT
TRBJ2-7 - TRBV25-1 - CASRANPGLLPYEQYF TGTGCCAGCAGGGCAAATCCAGGCCTTTTGCCCTACGAGCAGTACTTC
TRBJ1-5 - TRBV25-1 - CASSEAGDQPQHF TGTGCCAGCAGTGAGGCGGGAGATCAGCCCCAGCATTTT
TRBJ2-2 - TRBV4-1 - CASSHMVGEAGELFF TGCGCCAGCAGCCACATGGTGGGGGAGGCCGGGGAGCTGTTTTTT
TRBJ2-5 - TRBV5-1 - CASSFGGAGQETQYF TGCGCCAGCAGCTTCGGGGGAGCAGGGCAAGAGACCCAGTACTTC
TRBJ2-5 few TRBV10-3 - CAISRTIQETQYF TGTGCCATCAGTAGGACAATCCAAGAGACCCAGTACTTC
TRBJ2-7 - TRBV5-1 TRBD2 CASSLEPSGISYEQYF TGCGCCAGCAGCTTGGAGCCTAGCGGGATAAGCTACGAGCAGTACTTC
TRBJ1-5 - TRBV9 TRBD1 CASSAGTAIQPQHF TGTGCCAGCAGCGCCGGGACAGCCATCCAGCCCCAGCATTTT
TRBJ2-1 - TRBV5-6 TRBD2 CASSLPLAGGPTTMSEFF TGTGCCAGCAGCTTACCTCTAGCGGGGGGGCCCACTACAATGTCGGAGTTCTTC
TRBJ2-1 - TRBV7-9 - CASSLGLWGNEQFF TGTGCCAGCAGCTTAGGGCTCTGGGGGAATGAGCAGTTCTTC
TRBJ2-3 - TRBV6-5 - CASRSASLTDTQYF TGTGCCAGCAGGTCCGCGTCCCTTACAGATACGCAGTATTTT
TRBJ2-5 few TRBV27 - CASSSTGAQETQYF TGTGCCAGCAGTTCCACCGGGGCGCAGGAGACCCAGTACTTC
TRBJ2-1 - TRBV2 TRBD2 CASGGLAVNNEQFF TGTGCCAGCGGGGGACTAGCGGTCAACAATGAGCAGTTCTTC
TRBJ2-1 few TRBV6-1 TRBD2 CASSPGRTSGTSSYNEQFF TGTGCCAGCAGTCCCGGGCGGACTAGCGGGACCAGCTCCTACAATGAGCAGTTCTTC
TRBJ2-1 - TRBV7-3 TRBD1 CASSLGIGQGPYNEQFF TGTGCCAGCAGCTTAGGGATAGGACAGGGGCCCTACAATGAGCAGTTCTTC
TRBJ2-6 many TRBV7-3 TRBD1 CASSYDRVSGANVLTF TGTGCCAGCAGCTACGACAGGGTATCTGGGGCCAACGTCCTGACTTTC
TRBJ1-1 - TRBV29-1 TRBD1 CSAGQGTAFF TGCAGCGCTGGACAGGGGACAGCTTTCTTT
TRBJ1-1 - TRBV11-2 - CASSAPLNTEAFF TGTGCCAGCAGCGCCCCACTGAACACTGAAGCTTTCTTT
TRBJ2-3 few TRBV4-1 TRBD1 CAGSQDGTATSTDTQYF TGCGCCGGCAGCCAAGACGGGACAGCCACTAGCACAGATACGCAGTATTTT
TRBJ2-7 - TRBV6-1 - CASSVNTDEQYF TGTGCCAGCAGTGTCAACACGGACGAGCAGTACTTC
TRBJ2-5 - TRBV29-1 - CSVDTQETQYF TGCAGCGTTGACACCCAAGAGACCCAGTACTTC
TRBJ2-1 - TRBV10-3 TRBD2 CAISEFGAGSPYNEQFF TGTGCCATCAGTGAGTTCGGAGCGGGAAGCCCCTACAATGAGCAGTTCTTC
TRBJ2-3 few TRBV20-1 TRBD2 CSADRGTSGGLDTQYF TGCAGTGCTGATCGTGGGACTAGCGGGGGGTTAGATACGCAGTATTTT
TRBJ2-7 - TRBV14 - CASSQQVLDEQYF TGTGCCAGCAGCCAGCAGGTTCTGGACGAGCAGTACTTC
TRBJ1-5 - TRBV30 - CAWSVLNQPQHF TGTGCCTGGAGTGTGTTAAATCAGCCCCAGCATTTT
TRBJ2-7 few TRBV29-1 - CSVVVRGGQSSYEQYF TGCAGCGTTGTTGTTCGGGGAGGACAGAGCTCCTACGAGCAGTACTTC
TRBJ2-1 - TRBV20-1 TRBD2 CSARDLERGNNEQFF TGCAGTGCTAGAGATTTAGAGCGGGGGAACAATGAGCAGTTCTTC
TRBJ2-7 - TRBV5-1 - CASSSSDNSNEQYF TGCGCCAGCAGCTCCTCGGACAACTCGAACGAGCAGTACTTC
TRBJ2-7 few TRBV7-8 - CASSQTSFGDEQYF TGTGCCAGCAGCCAGACTAGTTTTGGGGACGAGCAGTACTTC
TRBJ2-7 few TRBV12-3/TRBV12-4 - CASSGVNGVSEQYF TGTGCCAGCAGTGGGGTAAATGGGGTGAGCGAGCAGTACTTC
TRBJ2-3 - TRBV11-2 TRBD2 CASSLALAGPTDTQYF TGTGCCAGCAGCTTGGCCCTAGCGGGGCCCACAGATACGCAGTATTTT
TRBJ2-7 - TRBV7-9 - CASSRLLDLPYEQYF TGTGCCAGCAGCCGCCTTCTAGATCTCCCCTACGAGCAGTACTTC
TRBJ2-3 - TRBV14 - CASSQDGASTDTQYF TGTGCCAGCAGCCAAGATGGGGCCAGCACAGATACGCAGTATTTT
TRBJ2-7 - TRBV12-3/TRBV12-4 - CASSSPYGEQYF TGTGCCAGCAGTTCCCCCTACGGCGAGCAGTACTTC
TRBJ2-7 few TRBV3-1 - CASSLNTGMDEQYF TGTGCCAGCAGCCTCAATACAGGGATGGACGAGCAGTACTTC
TRBJ1-2 - TRBV9 - CASSAGESNYGYTF TGTGCCAGCAGCGCCGGGGAGAGCAACTATGGCTACACCTTC